The subject of this entry is one T cell receptor beta chain. It lacks a known antigen. Base qualities were left out, and no much larger clone turns up one base away. These data belong to a study of OX40 agonist ivuxolimab in advanced cancers. Background for the entire study: Ivuxolimab, which targeted the costimulatory receptor OX40 (CD134), was an agonistic, fully human IgG2 monoclonal antibody. Intravenous ivuxolimab was administered to patients every 2 weeks at six dose levels: 0.01, 0.1, 0.3, 1.5, 3 and 10 mg/kg. Among the 52 dose-escalation patients, some 20 had hepatocellular carcinoma, approximately 15 melanoma, 9 renal cell carcinoma and 9 head and neck cancer. In the dose-escalation cohort, approximately 80% of patients were male, and the mean age was 60 years with a range of roughly 20 to 80. Prior anti-PD-1, anti-PD-L1 or anti-CTLA-4 therapy was permitted, and checkpoint inhibitors had been received by about 36% of dose-escalation patients. Partial responses occurred in three dose-escalation patients: two with cutaneous melanoma and one with hepatocellular carcinoma. Peripheral TCRbeta sequencing was intended to test whether TCR sequence diversity was altered and clonal T-cell expansion was caused by ivuxolimab. The paper reports the monotherapy dose-escalation portion (N of about 56 patients) of the phase I ivuxolimab trial.

The trial excluded patients who had a history of autoimmune disease or who were on systemic immunosuppression. Peripheral blood for TCR sequencing was drawn from every dose cohort at baseline, at cycle 4 day 1 and at cycle 7 day 1. The samples were drawn from a first-in-human, open-label, multicenter phase I dose-escalation trial of ivuxolimab. Adults with locally advanced or metastatic melanoma, renal cell carcinoma, hepatocellular carcinoma or head and neck squamous cell carcinoma were enrolled in the trial. CD4+ and CD8+ T cells were sorted separately from peripheral blood before TCR sequencing. V loses 4 bases of germline sequence and J loses 4 bases, and the interval between the two ends is 6 bases. According to the germline V gene, CDR1 reads SGHTA and CDR2 reads FQGNSA. The CDR3 covers 12 residues, taking in both the cysteine and the phenylalanine. Here the CDR3 DNA is all that survives: 36 bases in frame from base 1.

On the study overall, not on this receptor specifically: On average, CD8+ T cells showed more expanded clones than CD4+ T cells after ivuxolimab. Low levels of normalized T-cell clonal expansion were also seen in some patients who did not respond. At doses of 0.1 to 3.0 mg/kg, clonal expansion of both CD4+ and CD8+ blood T cells was observed from baseline to week 6. The antigen specificity of the peripheral T cells that underwent clonal expansion was not determined. In the 0.1-3.0 mg/kg groups, partial responders had among the lowest normalized peripheral clonal expansion, particularly in CD8+ T cells.

For sequencing of the TCRbeta CDR3 region, genomic DNA was extracted from the sorted cells. TCRbeta CDR3 regions were sequenced using the immunoSEQ Assay. Sourced from immuneACCESS, this table was stored by TCRdb with only in-frame sequences that have V and J called. A share of the clones is absent; for the studies checked, an unresolved V gene accounts for under half, and the remainder has no known explanation. This sample gives 6,000 to 6,500 clones in total; over 70% of them show up just once. About 22% of the sample belongs to the ten largest clones. The receptor comes from an adult with an advanced solid tumor such as melanoma, head and neck, liver or kidney cancer. Specimen: CD4+ or CD8+ T cells sorted from blood, collected in a trial of the OX40 agonist ivuxolimab. The chain was built from TRBV7-2 and TRBJ2-3; no D segment can be confidently identified. Here the CDR3 is given as CASSSQPDTQYF. The bases read TGTGCCAGCAGCTCCCAGCCAGATACGCAGTATTTT.